One and the same sample provided the 22 T cell receptor beta chains below, sequenced in a study of blood T cell repertoires in COVID-19. The assay was immunoSEQ multiplex PCR, and TCRdb's table has in-frame clones only and misses some. Among hundreds of thousands of clones, approximately 90% were seen once, and the ten largest hold about 0.26%. The source material was peripheral blood. These receptors came from a woman between 18 and 29 years old with acute or convalescent COVID-19.

The chain has TRBV5-4 and TRBJ1-1; D is perhaps TRBD1 (5 bases). The CDR3 has 16 residues. V was shortened by 2 bases and J by 5 bases, with 19 bases between the two germline ends. CDR1 SGHNT and CDR2 YYREEE come from the germline V gene (reference sequence). CDR3 DNA: TGTGCCAGCAGCTTTTCAGGGTCGGTGGTATGGACTGAAGCTTTCTTT. Its protein is CASSFSGSVVWTEAFF.

The rearrangement uses TRBV27 and TRBJ1-2; a weak D match, TRBD1 (6 bases). This CDR3 has 13 amino acids. Trimming took off 6 bases at V and 2 bases at J, with 10 bases between the two ends. Per germline, CDR1 MNHEY and CDR2 SMNVEV (reference sequence). CDR3 nucleotide sequence: TGTGCCAGCAGCCAACAGGGAAACTATGGCTACACCTTC. Its protein is CASSQQGNYGYTF.

The chain joins TRBV10-3 to TRBJ2-3, with 12 bases fitting TRBD2. Germline V gene lookup returns CDR1 ENHRY and CDR2 SYGVKD. The ends lost 6 bases at V and 2 bases at J; junction bases unmatched: 3. The CDR3 length is 15 residues. The CDR3 DNA follows: TGTGCCATCAGAGGACTAGCGGGGACCACAGATACGCAGTATTTT. This sequence encodes CAIRGLAGTTDTQYF.

The genes are TRBV2 and TRBJ1-5; no definite D call. CDR3 size: 13 residues. Trimming stripped 4 bases from V and 4 bases from J, with 8 bases between. Germline assignment: CDR1 SNHLY and CDR2 FYNNEI. The CDR3 sequence: CASSGARNQPQHF. The CDR3 DNA is TGTGCCAGCAGTGGCGCGAGAAATCAGCCCCAGCATTTT. Filled out from reference TRBV2 and TRBJ1-5, the complete variable domain reads EPEVTQTPSHQVTQMGQEVILRCVPISNHLYFYWYRQILGQKVEFLVSFYNNEISEKSEIFDDQFSVERPDGSNFTLKIRSTKLEDSAMYFCASSGARNQPQHFGDGTRLSIL.

The chain recombines TRBV27 with TRBJ2-3, with D maybe TRBD1 (5 bases). The germline V gene encodes CDR1 MNHEY and CDR2 SMNVEV (reference sequence). The CDR3 is 12 amino acids. V lost 9 bases and J lost 2, with 9 bases in between. The CDR3 protein is CASRQTTDTQYF. The CDR3, as DNA: TGTGCCAGTAGACAGACCACAGATACGCAGTATTTT.

A word on this clone: This same CDR3 is encoded by further DNA sequences in the sample. The chain joins TRBV6-5 to TRBJ1-1; weak D call: TRBD1 (5 bases). There are 14 residues in the CDR3. Trimming left V 5 bases short and J 1 base short, with 11 bases between. The germline gives CDR1 MNHEY, CDR2 SVGAGI. CDR3 sequence reads: CASSPGLGNTEAFF. As DNA, the CDR3 is TGTGCCAGCAGTCCGGGACTGGGGAACACTGAAGCTTTCTTT.

The rearrangement links TRBV6-5 to TRBJ2-7; D is perhaps TRBD2 (6 bases). Germline values: CDR1 MNHEY, CDR2 SVGAGI. Trimming pared 11 bases from V and 4 bases from J, leaving 21 bases between. The CDR3 covers 14 residues. CDR3: CALRREYNDYEQYF. DNA for the CDR3: TGTGCCCTCCGGAGGGAATACAATGATTACGAGCAGTACTTC.

The chain couples TRBV5-8 to TRBJ1-1; D not certain. Trimming took 0 bases from V and 4 from J, leaving 13 bases between them. This CDR3 spans 15 amino acids. Germline V gene data show CDR1 as SGHTS and CDR2 as YDEGEE. The CDR3 DNA follows: TGTGCCAGCAGCTTGGGGAGGTCGGAGGGCACTGAAGCTTTCTTT. As protein: CASSLGRSEGTEAFF.

V and J are TRBV12-3 or TRBV12-4 and TRBJ1-2, with D unclear. This CDR3 contains 13 residues. V was pared by 4 bases and J by 1 base, with 7 bases between. CDR3 in DNA: TGTGCCAGCAGTTATAGGAGTAACTATGGCTACACCTTC. Protein sequence: CASSYRSNYGYTF.

V usage is TRBV7-8 and J usage is TRBJ1-2, with no clear D. The CDR3 extends over 15 amino acids. The V end lost 0 bases, the J end lost 6 bases, and 14 bases lay between the germline ends. Germline CDR1 SGHVS, CDR2 FQNEAQ. The CDR3 region has the DNA TGTGCCAGCAGCTTAGCGTGGGCGTTCTCGGATGGCTACACCTTC. Residues: CASSLAWAFSDGYTF.

The rearrangement joins TRBV7-2 to TRBJ1-2, with no clear D. The length of the CDR3 is 16 residues. V was pared by 0 bases and J by 7 bases, with 18 bases between. Germline loops: CDR1 SGHTA, CDR2 FQGNSA. CDR3 in DNA: TGTGCCAGCAGCTTAGCGCGGGTGGATCCGAACGGTGGCTACACCTTC. It translates to CASSLARVDPNGGYTF.

This chain uses TRBV27 with TRBJ1-6, with TRBD1 matching 7 bases. V lost 3 bases, J lost 5 bases, and 7 bases stayed unmatched. CDR3 length: 16 residues. Looked up from germline, CDR1 is MNHEY and CDR2 is SMNVEV (reference sequence). As DNA, the CDR3 is TGTGCCAGCAGTTTTGGTGGACAGGCGAATAATTCACCCCTCCACTTT. Protein product: CASSFGGQANNSPLHF.

The rearrangement links TRBV9 to TRBJ1-5; 8 bases match TRBD1. This CDR3 region has 14 residues. Germline CDR1 SGDLS, CDR2 YYNGEE. With 1 base clipped from V and 6 bases from J, the junction kept 3 bases outside the gene matches. The CDR3 loop reads CASSVTGGSQPQHF. DNA of the CDR3: TGTGCCAGCAGCGTAACAGGGGGAAGTCAGCCCCAGCATTTT.

This clone has only a few counts. The rearrangement links TRBV12-3 or TRBV12-4 to TRBJ1-1; TRBD1 matches at 7 bases. The junction had 6 bases not matched to a gene; V was cut back by 7 bases and J by 4 bases. The CDR3 has 13 amino acids. Here the CDR3 DNA reads TGTGCCAGCAACCCCGACAGGGTCACTGAAGCTTTCTTT. Residues: CASNPDRVTEAFF.

The V gene is TRBV10-3, the J gene TRBJ2-5; D is undetermined. The V end lost 2 bases, the J end lost 5 bases, and 9 bases lay between the germline ends. CDR3 size: 13 residues. Germline CDR1 is ENHRY and CDR2 is SYGVKD. The chain's CDR3 is CAISERALETQYF. The DNA for the CDR3 is TGTGCCATCAGTGAGAGAGCGTTGGAGACCCAGTACTTC.

This clone occurred a few times. The CDR3 protein is CSVGGGFTEAFF. In DNA form, the CDR3 reads TGCAGCGTTGGAGGAGGGTTCACTGAAGCTTTCTTT. V usage is TRBV29-1 and J usage is TRBJ1-1; D is unresolved. The CDR3 contains 12 residues. Trimming removed 4 bases at V and 4 bases at J, with 10 bases between. Per the germline V gene, CDR1 is SQVTM and CDR2 is ANQGSEA.

The rearrangement uses TRBV12-3 or TRBV12-4 and TRBJ1-5; D call uncertain. V was trimmed by 6 bases and J by 5 bases, leaving 8 bases between them. The length of the CDR3 is 12 residues. CDR3 in amino acids: CASRSHHQPQHF. DNA for the CDR3: TGTGCCAGCAGGAGCCACCATCAGCCCCAGCATTTT.

J is TRBJ2-2 and V is TRBV9; a weak D match, TRBD1 (5 bases). Trimming shortened V by 2 bases and J by 1 base, and 9 bases separated the two germline ends. The CDR3 has 15 amino acids. Germline CDR1 SGDLS, CDR2 YYNGEE. The CDR3 nucleotides are TGTGCCAGCAGCGTGACAGCATTGAACACCGGGGAGCTGTTTTTT. This encodes CASSVTALNTGELFF.

The chain links TRBV18 to TRBJ1-1; 10 positions match TRBD1. The CDR3 is 15 residues long. V was pared by 2 bases and J by 8 bases, with 8 bases of the junction left unmatched. Germline CDR1 and CDR2: KGHSH and LQKENI. CDR3 sequence reads: CASSPSRGTGEEAFF. The CDR3 coding sequence is TGTGCCAGCTCACCAAGCCGGGGGACAGGGGAGGAAGCTTTCTTT.

This chain links TRBV4-1 with TRBJ2-3; D gene ambiguous. The CDR3 extends over 14 amino acids. With 2 bases removed from V and 0 bases from J, the gap between germline ends came to 6 bases. Per the germline V gene, CDR1 is MGHRA and CDR2 is YSYEKL. As DNA, the CDR3 is TGCGCCAGCAGCCAACCAACTAGCACAGATACGCAGTATTTT. This codes for CASSQPTSTDTQYF.

The chain joins TRBV3-1 (or the pseudogene TRBV3-2) to TRBJ1-4; the D is unclear. This CDR3 is 12 amino acids long. Germline V gene data show CDR1 as LGHDT and CDR2 as YNNKEL (reference sequence). V shed 0 bases and J shed 11 bases, with 7 bases lying between them. DNA of the CDR3: TGTGCCAGCAGCCAAGACAGAAATAAACTGTTTTTT. Encoded protein: CASSQDRNKLFF.

This sequence joins TRBV19 and TRBJ2-3, with D perhaps TRBD2 (6 bases). Germline CDR1 is LNHDA and CDR2 is SQIVND (reference sequence). The V gene lost 8 bases and the J gene lost 5 bases, with 14 bases spanning the gap. The CDR3 consists of 13 residues. Written as DNA, the CDR3 is TGTGCCAGTGGCTGGGGAGGTGGAGATACGCAGTATTTT. It is translated as CASGWGGGDTQYF.